The 15 T cell receptor beta chains below all came from one sample that was sequenced in a study of regulatory T cells in long-lasting Graves disease. Assembly of TCR beta libraries relied on iRepertoire HTBI primers together with Arm-PCR of CDR3 regions. One entry per CDR3 protein, called by TCRdb with MiXCR from the multiplex PCR reads. The sample yields fewer than 450,000 distinct CDR3 sequences, about 25% seen once. Documented time point: persistent/refractory GD, antithyroid drugs over 5 years with positive TRAb. With RNA extracted from PBMCs as input, the TCR library was made. The material was peripheral blood mononuclear cells (PBMCs), obtained when the disease was refractory, from a patient treated with antithyroid drugs. The receptor source for this set is a female donor with Graves disease.

This clonotype was seen many times. The rearrangement links TRBV29-1 to TRBJ2-5, with 8 nucleotides matching TRBD2. The CDR3 spans 12 residues. Germline V CDR1 and CDR2: SQVTM, ANQGSEA. CDR3 amino acids: CTGVGLEETQYF. CDR3 nucleotide sequence: TGCACCGGCGTGGGACTAGAAGAGACCCAGTACTTC.

This clonotype was counted only a few times. The J gene is TRBJ2-7, the V gene TRBV28; the match to TRBD2 covers 13 bases. In germline, CDR1 is MDHEN, CDR2 SYDVKM. There are 16 residues in the CDR3. V was pared by 2 bases and J by 3 bases, with 4 bases of the junction left unmatched. For the CDR3, the DNA is TGTGCCAGCAGTTTAATTGGACTAGCGGGAGACTACGAGCAGTACTTC. Protein sequence: CASSLIGLAGDYEQYF.

This clonotype was observed once. This chain joins TRBV6-2 or TRBV6-3 and TRBJ1-6; 7 nucleotides agree with TRBD1. Germline assignment: CDR1 MNHEY and CDR2 SVGEGT. This CDR3 contains 14 residues. V shed 5 bases and J 15 bases; nucleotides not matched to a gene: 13. CDR3 in amino acids: CASSTRDSGVVLHF. Written as DNA, the CDR3 is TGTGCCAGCAGTACTAGGGACAGCGGTGTGGTCCTCCACTTT.

Only a few counts were recorded for this clonotype. The chain carries TRBV6-5 and TRBJ2-3; weak D call: TRBD2 (6 bases). Per the germline V gene, CDR1 is MNHEY and CDR2 is SVGAGI. The CDR3 loop spans 15 amino acids. The V gene lost 3 bases and the J gene lost 0 bases, with 10 bases spanning the gap. CDR3: CASSYGGLSTDTQYF. CDR3 coding DNA: TGTGCCAGCAGTTATGGGGGACTCAGCACAGATACGCAGTATTTT.

This clonotype was seen just once. A much larger clone sits a single nucleotide away, making a read error possible. The CDR3 bases are TGTGCCAGCAGTTATAATACGATGAACGCTGAAGCTTTCTTT. Translating gives CASSYNTMNAEAFF. This chain uses TRBV6-9 with TRBJ1-1; D ambiguous. CDR1 and CDR2 from the germline V gene are MNHGY and SVAAGI. This CDR3 spans 14 amino acids.

This clonotype was recorded only once. V usage is TRBV7-2 and J usage is TRBJ2-2; D remains unclear. V was cut by 2 bases and J by 6 bases, with 10 bases left in between. This CDR3 is 14 amino acids long. Germline values: CDR1 SGHTA, CDR2 FQGNSA. CDR3 DNA: TGTGCCAGCAGCTTAAAGAGGCTGGCCGGGGAGCTGTTTTTT. Protein product: CASSLKRLAGELFF.

This clonotype turned up a few times. The CDR3 protein is CASSPIRTSDAEQYF. CDR3 sequence (DNA): TGTGCCAGCAGCCCGATTAGGACTAGCGACGCCGAGCAGTACTTC. The chain couples TRBV6-1 to TRBJ2-7; 9 bases line up with TRBD2. Germline lookup yields CDR1 MNHNS and CDR2 SASEGT. This CDR3 contains 15 residues. The ends lost 6 bases at V and 6 bases at J; junction bases unmatched: 12.

This clonotype was seen many times. The genes are TRBV29-1 and TRBJ2-7; TRBD1 matches 8 bases. Losses at the gene ends were 3 bases for V and 3 bases for J; bases not matched to a gene: 4. This CDR3 is 13 amino acids long. Germline lookup yields CDR1 SQVTM and CDR2 ANQGSEA. The CDR3 spells CSVDGQGGYEQYF. For the CDR3, the DNA is TGCAGCGTTGATGGACAGGGTGGCTACGAGCAGTACTTC.

This clonotype showed up just a few times. The rearrangement uses TRBV6-1 and TRBJ2-5; possibly TRBD2 for D (6 bases). V lost 8 bases, J lost 1 base, and 14 bases lay in between. CDR3 length: 14 residues. Germline V gives CDR1 MNHNS, CDR2 SASEGT. CDR3 sequence: CASRRDPTQETQYF. CDR3 nucleotides: TGTGCCAGCCGGCGGGACCCAACCCAAGAGACCCAGTACTTC.

The chain employs TRBV7-9 and TRBJ2-7, with 10 bases fitting TRBD2. The trim removed 5 bases at V and 0 bases at J, leaving 7 bases unmatched. CDR3 length equals 16 residues. CDR1 and CDR2 from the germline V gene are SEHNR and FQNEAQ (reference sequence). Here the CDR3 reads CASSHKIAGGSYEQYF. In nucleotides, the CDR3 is TGTGCCAGCAGCCACAAGATAGCGGGAGGCTCCTACGAGCAGTACTTC.

In this sample, this clonotype turned up many times. V is TRBV6-1 and J is TRBJ2-7; tentatively, D is TRBD1 (6 bases). The CDR3 is 15 amino acids. The V and J ends lost 6 bases and 1 base respectively, with 16 bases between them. Germline CDR1 reads MNHNS; CDR2 reads SASEGT. The CDR3 protein is CASSATTRGSYEQYF. The CDR3 nucleotides are TGTGCCAGCAGCGCCACAACCAGGGGTTCCTACGAGCAGTACTTC.

This clonotype appeared a few times. The J gene is TRBJ2-6, the V gene TRBV6-2 or TRBV6-3; no clear D gene. Deletions cut 7 bases from V and 0 bases from J, with 13 bases between. CDR1 MNHEY and CDR2 SVGEGT come from the germline V gene. This CDR3 region has 16 residues. The CDR3 coding sequence is TGTGCCAGCACGCAGACTTCTAGCTCTGGGGCCAACGTCCTGACTTTC. This sequence encodes CASTQTSSSGANVLTF.

The chain links TRBV2 to TRBJ2-7; 10 nucleotides line up with TRBD2. Trimming at V came to 6 bases and at J to 0 bases, leaving 5 bases not matched to a gene. The V gene's germline CDR1 is SNHLY and CDR2 FYNNEI. This CDR3 is built from 15 residues. This CDR3 reads CASSSGTSASYEQYF. As DNA, the CDR3 is TGTGCCAGCAGCTCCGGGACTAGCGCCTCCTACGAGCAGTACTTC.

Written as DNA, the CDR3 is TGTGCCAGCAGCCTAGACCTAGGCCCTGGCGAGCAGTACTTC. Protein sequence: CASSLDLGPGEQYF. The chain is built from TRBV27 and TRBJ2-7; D is unresolved. V was shortened by 6 bases and J by 6 bases, with 18 bases between the two germline ends. The CDR3 is 14 amino acids. Looked up from germline, CDR1 is MNHEY and CDR2 is SMNVEV (reference sequence).

This clonotype showed up many times. The chain couples TRBV30 to TRBJ1-1; 7 bases match TRBD1. The CDR3 is 13 amino acids. Germline assignment: CDR1 GTSNPN and CDR2 SVGIG (reference sequence). Germline trimming cut 4 bases from V and 1 base from J; bases unmatched to any gene: 3. The CDR3, as DNA: TGTGCCTGGAATGGACAGGAGAACACTGAAGCTTTCTTT. Encoded protein: CAWNGQENTEAFF.